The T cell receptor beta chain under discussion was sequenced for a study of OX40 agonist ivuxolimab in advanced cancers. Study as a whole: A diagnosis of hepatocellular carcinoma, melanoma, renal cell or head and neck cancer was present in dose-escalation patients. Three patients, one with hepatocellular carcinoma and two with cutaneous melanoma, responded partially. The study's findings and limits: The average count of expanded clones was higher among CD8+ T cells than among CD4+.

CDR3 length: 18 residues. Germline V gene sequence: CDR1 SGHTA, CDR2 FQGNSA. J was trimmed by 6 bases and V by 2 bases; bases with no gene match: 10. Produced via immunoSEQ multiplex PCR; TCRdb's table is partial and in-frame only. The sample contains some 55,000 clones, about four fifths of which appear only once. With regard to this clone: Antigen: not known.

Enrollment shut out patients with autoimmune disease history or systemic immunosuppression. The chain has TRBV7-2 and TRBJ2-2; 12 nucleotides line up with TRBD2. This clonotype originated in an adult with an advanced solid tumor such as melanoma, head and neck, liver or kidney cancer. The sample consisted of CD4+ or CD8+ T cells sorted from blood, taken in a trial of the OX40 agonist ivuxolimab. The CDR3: CASSLRLAGGLGAGELFF. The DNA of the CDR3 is TGTGCCAGCAGCTTAAGGCTAGCGGGAGGGCTAGGAGCCGGGGAGCTGTTTTTT.